The next 2 T cell receptor beta chains were all read from a single sample in a study of blood T cell repertoires in COVID-19. Clones were read by immunoSEQ multiplex PCR, and TCRdb kept only the in-frame ones, dropping some. The table shows approximately 31,000 clones, with roughly 85% occurring only once. The specimen was peripheral blood. Every receptor here comes from an older woman with active COVID-19.

The genes are TRBV12-3 or TRBV12-4 and TRBJ2-7; 7 positions agree with TRBD1. The CDR3 is 13 residues long. J gave up 3 bases and V 5 bases, and 4 bases lay outside the gene matches. CDR3 amino acids: CASSQGQLYEQYF. In DNA, the CDR3 is TGTGCCAGCAGTCAGGGACAGCTCTACGAGCAGTACTTC.

The chain employs TRBV4-1 and TRBJ2-1; D not resolved. V lost 1 base to trimming and J lost 10 bases, with 11 bases between them. Germline CDR1 MGHRA, CDR2 YSYEKL. The CDR3 covers 13 residues. CDR3 sequence: CASSQVTSEEQFF. In nucleotides, the CDR3 is TGCGCCAGCAGCCAAGTAACAAGCGAGGAGCAGTTCTTC.